This TCR beta chain stems from a study of Ad26.COV2.S vaccination and SARS-CoV-2 variants. General study findings and limits: Whether participants received vaccine or placebo, their non-spike TCR breadth was similar.

The CDR3 loop spans 16 amino acids. The germline gives CDR1 SGHVS, CDR2 FQNEAQ. With 2 bases removed from V and 5 bases from J, the gap between germline ends came to 16 bases. With regard to this clone: Its antigen is unknown.

Treatment defined: around 19 received Ad26.COV2.S at low or high dose, single or two shots; several received placebo; per-sample allocation not given. Day 63 following the first vaccine or placebo injection was when the samples were taken. Produced via immunoSEQ multiplex PCR; TCRdb's table is partial and in-frame only. Among 450,000 to 550,000 clones listed, 80% to 90% were seen once. The receptor's source is a person between 18 and 60 years old who received the Ad26.COV2.S COVID-19 vaccine or a placebo. The genes are TRBV7-8 and TRBJ1-5, with D perhaps matching TRBD1 (6 bases). Sequencing was performed on peripheral blood, taken in a trial of Ad26.COV2.S vaccine versus placebo. The CDR3 protein is CASSLPLRQADQPQHF. The CDR3 region has the DNA TGTGCCAGCAGCTTACCACTTAGACAGGCCGATCAGCCCCAGCATTTT.